What follows are 21 T cell receptor beta chains derived from one specimen sequenced in a study of T cell changes during pregnancy in multiple sclerosis. The method was immunoSEQ multiplex PCR; TCRdb's version includes in-frame clones alone and lacks a portion of them. The sample holds tens of thousands of clones, 70% to 90% seen once. This sample comprised peripheral blood, obtained in the first trimester of pregnancy. The receptors derive from a female donor with multiple sclerosis, enrolled in a pregnancy study.

The CDR3 loop is CASSLAGTGYGYTF. The CDR3 DNA sequence: TGCGCCAGCAGCTTGGCCGGCACAGGCTATGGCTACACCTTC. The chain combines TRBV5-1 with TRBJ1-2, with D possibly being TRBD1 (5 bases). V was pared by 0 bases and J by 4 bases, with 10 bases between. CDR1 is SGHRS and CDR2 is YFSETQ in the germline V gene. This CDR3 contains 14 residues.

This clone has just a few counts. The genes are TRBV4-1 and TRBJ1-1; unclear D gene. The germline V gene has CDR1 MGHRA and CDR2 YSYEKL. The CDR3 extends over 15 amino acids. Deletions cut 4 bases from V and 5 bases from J, with 17 bases between. The CDR3 sequence is CASSPSAEGGTEAFF. The CDR3 DNA is TGCGCCAGCAGCCCATCGGCGGAAGGTGGGACTGAAGCTTTCTTT.

This clone has more than one count but fewer than ten. The chain has TRBV5-4 and TRBJ2-1; 9 bases agree with TRBD2. CDR3 size: 15 residues. The V segment lost 2 bases and the J segment 5 bases; nucleotides outside the gene matches: 5. Germline-derived CDR1 and CDR2 are SGHNT and YYREEE (reference sequence). The CDR3 DNA reads TGTGCCAGCAGCTTCTCTAGCGGGACTCACAATGAGCAGTTCTTC. It encodes CASSFSSGTHNEQFF.

The rearrangement links TRBV23-1 to TRBJ1-1, with D possibly TRBD1 on 6 matching bases. TRBV23-1 is an open reading frame, and its role is uncertain. V was cut by 2 bases and J by 1 base, with 11 bases left in between. The CDR3 runs to 15 residues. The chain's CDR3 is CASSQMGDKNTEAFF. CDR3 DNA: TGCGCCAGCAGTCAAATGGGGGACAAGAACACTGAAGCTTTCTTT.

The V gene is TRBV18, the J gene TRBJ2-5, with D hard to call. The V end was cut by 4 bases, the J end by 0 bases, with 6 bases between. From germline, CDR1 is KGHSH and CDR2 LQKENI. The CDR3 has 13 residues. The chain's CDR3 is CASSQQDQETQYF. DNA of the CDR3: TGTGCCAGCTCACAGCAGGACCAAGAGACCCAGTACTTC. The whole variable domain, filled in from reference TRBV18 and TRBJ2-5, reads NAGVMQNPRHLVRRRGQEARLRCSPMKGHSHVYWYRQLPEEGLKFMVYLQKENIIDESGMPKERFSAEFPKEGPSILRIQQVVRGDSAAYFCASSQQDQETQYFGPGTRLLVL.

This clone has just one count. This sequence joins TRBV27 and TRBJ2-7; 8 bases align to TRBD2. The germline V gene has CDR1 MNHEY and CDR2 SMNVEV (reference sequence). V was clipped by 6 bases and J by 7 bases; unmatched bases: 11. This CDR3 spans 14 amino acids. CDR3 bases: TGTGCCAGCAGCTCCGGGACTAGGGGTGTTGAGCAGTACTTC. As protein: CASSSGTRGVEQYF.

The rearrangement links TRBV5-1 to TRBJ2-1; TRBD1 aligns across 7 bases. The CDR3 loop spans 16 amino acids. CDR1 is SGHRS and CDR2 is YFSETQ in the germline V gene. Losses at the gene ends were 0 bases for V and 6 bases for J; bases not matched to a gene: 9. The CDR3 sequence is CASSLGDSTGANEQFF. Here the CDR3 DNA reads TGCGCCAGCAGCTTGGGAGATTCTACAGGGGCCAATGAGCAGTTCTTC.

The rearrangement uses TRBV19 and TRBJ2-5; TRBD2 matches at 7 bases. From germline, CDR1 is LNHDA and CDR2 SQIVND (reference sequence). This CDR3 spans 16 amino acids. The ends lost 5 bases at V and 1 base at J; junction bases unmatched: 10. CDR3 region: CASSAPSGTIQETQYF. The CDR3 DNA reads TGTGCCAGTAGTGCTCCCTCCGGGACTATCCAAGAGACCCAGTACTTC.

The genes are TRBV18 and TRBJ2-5; D is unresolved. V was clipped by 3 bases and J by 5 bases, with 10 bases between them. CDR1 KGHSH and CDR2 LQKENI come from the germline V gene. The CDR3 runs to 13 residues. Written as DNA, the CDR3 is TGTGCCAGCTCACCTCCCGTGGAGGAGACCCAGTACTTC. Protein product: CASSPPVEETQYF.

The V gene is TRBV18, the J gene TRBJ1-5; no clear D gene. V lost 1 base, J lost 4 bases, and 8 bases lay in between. CDR1 KGHSH and CDR2 LQKENI come from the germline V gene. CDR3 size: 14 residues. CDR3 DNA: TGTGCCAGCTCACCACTACAGAATAATCAGCCCCAGCATTTT. This gives the protein CASSPLQNNQPQHF.

The chain links TRBV4-1 to TRBJ1-4; the D gene is possibly TRBD1 (6 bases). Germline CDR1 and CDR2: MGHRA and YSYEKL. Trimming left V 0 bases short and J 0 bases short, with 17 bases between. The CDR3 consists of 19 residues. The CDR3 sequence is CASSQDRGLILSTNEKLFF. CDR3 bases: TGCGCCAGCAGCCAAGACAGGGGTCTTATACTGTCAACTAATGAAAAACTGTTTTTT.

CDR3 DNA: TGTGCCAGCAGCTTAAGTCGGTACAATGAGCAGTTCTTC. It encodes CASSLSRYNEQFF. This chain connects TRBV7-2 to TRBJ2-1; D is uncertain. CDR3 length: 13 amino acids. Trimming cost V 2 bases and J 4 bases, with 6 bases left between them. The germline V gene encodes CDR1 SGHTA and CDR2 FQGNSA.

The rearrangement joins TRBV18 to TRBJ2-7; 9 bases agree with TRBD2. The CDR3 totals 15 residues. Trimming at V came to 1 base and at J to 6 bases, leaving 7 bases not matched to a gene. The germline gives CDR1 KGHSH, CDR2 LQKENI. The CDR3 spells CASSPRQREVGEQYF. The DNA for the CDR3 is TGTGCCAGCTCACCACGTCAGCGGGAGGTTGGCGAGCAGTACTTC.

The rearrangement links TRBV27 to TRBJ2-7; 7 bases match TRBD2. CDR3 length equals 14 residues. V was pared by 6 bases and J by 7 bases, with 12 bases of the junction left unmatched. The germline gives CDR1 MNHEY, CDR2 SMNVEV (reference sequence). The CDR3, as DNA: TGTGCCAGCAGCCACGGGACTTCCGGGGGGGAGCAGTACTTC. It yields the protein CASSHGTSGGEQYF.

The chain has TRBV4-2 and TRBJ2-1; 7 nucleotides match TRBD1. The germline V gene has CDR1 LGHNA and CDR2 YNFKEQ. Unmatched junction bases numbered 2, after V lost 6 bases and J lost 3 bases. This CDR3 contains 13 residues. The CDR3 loop is CASRGTVYNEQFF. CDR3 DNA sequence: TGTGCCAGCAGGGGGACAGTCTACAATGAGCAGTTCTTC.

This chain connects TRBV28 to TRBJ2-3; TRBD1 might be the D (6 bases). Germline CDR1 reads MDHEN; CDR2 reads SYDVKM. V lost 6 bases to trimming and J lost 2 bases, with 12 bases between them. This CDR3 spans 14 amino acids. In nucleotides, the CDR3 is TGTGCCAGCAGGGACAGCTATTCCACAGATACGCAGTATTTT. It encodes CASRDSYSTDTQYF.

This sequence joins TRBV7-2 and TRBJ2-7, with D possibly TRBD2 on 5 matching bases. Germline loops: CDR1 SGHTA, CDR2 FQGNSA. The CDR3 contains 15 residues. Trimming pared 1 base from V and 2 bases from J, leaving 12 bases between. The CDR3 here is CASSLVWGDTYEQYF. CDR3 DNA: TGTGCCAGCAGCTTAGTGTGGGGAGATACCTACGAGCAGTACTTC.

This sequence joins TRBV4-3 and TRBJ2-3, with TRBD2 as a possible D gene (5 bases). CDR3 length equals 14 residues. Germline V CDR1 and CDR2: LGHNA, YSLEER. V lost 4 bases and J 0 bases, leaving 8 bases between the germline ends. The CDR3 nucleotides are TGCGCCAGCAGCCGCGGACTCAGCACAGATACGCAGTATTTT. Amino acid sequence: CASSRGLSTDTQYF.

The CDR3 region is CASSQRQTENTEAFF. CDR3 sequence (DNA): TGTGCCAGCAGCCAACGACAGACAGAGAACACTGAAGCTTTCTTT. V is TRBV7-2 and J is TRBJ1-1; the D gene is possibly TRBD1 (5 bases). Trimming left V 5 bases short and J 1 base short, with 14 bases between. CDR1 SGHTA and CDR2 FQGNSA come from the germline V gene. The CDR3 has 15 residues.

This chain joins TRBV6-5 and TRBJ2-7; D gene ambiguous. This CDR3 contains 11 residues. Trimming cost V 7 bases and J 5 bases, with 9 bases left between them. From germline, CDR1 is MNHEY and CDR2 SVGAGI. The CDR3 protein is CASTRQNEQYF. DNA for the CDR3: TGTGCCAGCACCCGACAAAACGAGCAGTACTTC.

The chain recombines TRBV4-2 with TRBJ2-6, with D unclear. In germline, CDR1 is LGHNA, CDR2 YNFKEQ. The CDR3 runs 16 residues. V lost 2 bases and J lost 0, with 8 bases in between. The CDR3 loop is CASSQNEASGANVLTF. In DNA form, the CDR3 reads TGTGCCAGCAGCCAAAACGAGGCCTCTGGGGCCAACGTCCTGACTTTC.